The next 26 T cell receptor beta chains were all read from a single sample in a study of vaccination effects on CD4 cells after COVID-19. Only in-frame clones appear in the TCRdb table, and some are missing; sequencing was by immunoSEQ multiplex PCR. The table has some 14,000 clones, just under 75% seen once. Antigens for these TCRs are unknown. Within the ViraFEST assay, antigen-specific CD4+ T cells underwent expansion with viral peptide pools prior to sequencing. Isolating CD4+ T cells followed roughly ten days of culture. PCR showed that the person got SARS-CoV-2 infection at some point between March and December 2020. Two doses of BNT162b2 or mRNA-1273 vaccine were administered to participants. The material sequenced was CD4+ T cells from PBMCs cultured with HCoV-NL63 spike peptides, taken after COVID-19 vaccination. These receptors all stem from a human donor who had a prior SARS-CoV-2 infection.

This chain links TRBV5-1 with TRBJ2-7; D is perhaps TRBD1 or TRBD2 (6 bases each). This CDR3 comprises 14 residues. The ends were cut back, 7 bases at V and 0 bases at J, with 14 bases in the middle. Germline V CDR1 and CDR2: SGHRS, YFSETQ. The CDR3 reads CASCRGASSYEQYF. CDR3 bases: TGCGCCAGCTGTAGGGGGGCCAGCTCCTACGAGCAGTACTTC.

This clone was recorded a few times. DNA for the CDR3: TGCGCCAGCATCCAAAGGAAGGGTCCCACCGGGGAGCTGTTTTTT. Protein product: CASIQRKGPTGELFF. The chain combines TRBV10-1 with TRBJ2-2; no clear D gene. V was shortened by 7 bases and J by 4 bases, with 16 bases between the two germline ends. CDR1 is WNHNN, CDR2 SYGVQD, per germline (reference sequence). The CDR3 extends over 15 amino acids.

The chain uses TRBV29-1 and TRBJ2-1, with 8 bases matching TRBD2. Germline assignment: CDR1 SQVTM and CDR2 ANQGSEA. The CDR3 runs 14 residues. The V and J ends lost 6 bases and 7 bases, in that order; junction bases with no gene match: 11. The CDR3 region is CSVPASGSWNEQFF. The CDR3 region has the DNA TGCAGCGTCCCCGCAAGCGGGAGTTGGAATGAGCAGTTCTTC.

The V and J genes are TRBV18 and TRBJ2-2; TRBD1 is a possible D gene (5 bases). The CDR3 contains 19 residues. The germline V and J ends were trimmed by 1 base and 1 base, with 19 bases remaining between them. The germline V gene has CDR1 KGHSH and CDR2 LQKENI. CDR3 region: CASSPRILRRQLNTGELFF. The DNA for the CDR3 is TGTGCCAGCTCACCACGCATTCTCCGAAGACAGCTGAACACCGGGGAGCTGTTTTTT.

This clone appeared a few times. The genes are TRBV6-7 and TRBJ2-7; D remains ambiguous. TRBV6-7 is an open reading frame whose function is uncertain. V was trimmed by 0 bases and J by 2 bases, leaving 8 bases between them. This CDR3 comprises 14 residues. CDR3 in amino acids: CASSYSYVTYEQYF. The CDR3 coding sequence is TGTGCCAGCAGTTACTCTTACGTGACCTACGAGCAGTACTTC.

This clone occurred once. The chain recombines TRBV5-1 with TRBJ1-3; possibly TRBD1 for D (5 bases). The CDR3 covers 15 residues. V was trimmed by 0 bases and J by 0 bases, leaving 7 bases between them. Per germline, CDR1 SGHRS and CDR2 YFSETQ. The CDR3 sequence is CASSLGGASGNTIYF. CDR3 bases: TGCGCCAGCAGCTTGGGAGGGGCCTCTGGAAACACCATATATTTT.

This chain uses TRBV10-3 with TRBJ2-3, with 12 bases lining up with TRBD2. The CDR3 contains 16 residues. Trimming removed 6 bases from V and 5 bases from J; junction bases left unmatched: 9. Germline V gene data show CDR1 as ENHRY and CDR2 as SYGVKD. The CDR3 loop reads CAISPTSGGTGDTQYF. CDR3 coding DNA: TGTGCCATCAGCCCTACTAGCGGGGGGACTGGAGATACGCAGTATTTT.

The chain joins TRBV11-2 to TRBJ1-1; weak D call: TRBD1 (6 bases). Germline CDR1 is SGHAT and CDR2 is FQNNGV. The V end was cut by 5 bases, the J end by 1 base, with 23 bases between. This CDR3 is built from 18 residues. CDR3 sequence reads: CASSLVLGNGQKNTEAFF. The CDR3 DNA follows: TGTGCCAGCAGCCTCGTACTGGGAAACGGACAGAAGAACACTGAAGCTTTCTTT. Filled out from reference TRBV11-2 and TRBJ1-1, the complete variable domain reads EAGVAQSPRYKIIEKRQSVAFWCNPISGHATLYWYQQILGQGPKLLIQFQNNGVVDDSQLPKDRFSAERLKGVDSTLKIQPAKLEDSAVYLCASSLVLGNGQKNTEAFFGQGTRLTVV.

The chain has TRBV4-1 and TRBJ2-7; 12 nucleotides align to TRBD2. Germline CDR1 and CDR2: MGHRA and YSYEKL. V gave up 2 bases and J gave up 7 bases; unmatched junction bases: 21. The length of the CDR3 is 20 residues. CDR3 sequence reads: CASSQITDYGYKLAGGEQYF. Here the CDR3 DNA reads TGCGCCAGCAGCCAAATTACGGATTACGGCTATAAACTAGCGGGAGGAGAGCAGTACTTC.

The CDR3 coding sequence is TGTGCCAGTGGACCGACAGGGACCTACGAGCAGTACTTC. It codes for CASGPTGTYEQYF. This chain uses TRBV3-1 (or the pseudogene TRBV3-2) with TRBJ2-7; 7 bases line up with TRBD1. In germline, CDR1 is LGHDT, CDR2 YNNKEL (reference sequence). The CDR3 has 13 residues. The V gene end was trimmed by 9 bases and the J gene end by 2 bases; junction bases not matched to a gene: 7.

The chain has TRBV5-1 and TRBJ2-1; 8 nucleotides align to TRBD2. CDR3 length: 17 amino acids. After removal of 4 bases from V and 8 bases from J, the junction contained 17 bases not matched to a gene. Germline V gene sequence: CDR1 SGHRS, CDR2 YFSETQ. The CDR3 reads CASSRPAWALGRDEQFF. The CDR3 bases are TGCGCCAGCAGCCGTCCCGCCTGGGCCCTCGGGAGGGATGAGCAGTTCTTC.

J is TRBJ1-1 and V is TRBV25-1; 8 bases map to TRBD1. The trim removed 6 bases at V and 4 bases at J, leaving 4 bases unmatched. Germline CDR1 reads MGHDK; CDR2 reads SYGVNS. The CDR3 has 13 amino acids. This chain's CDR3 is CASRKTGATEAFF. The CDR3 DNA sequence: TGTGCCAGCAGAAAGACAGGGGCCACTGAAGCTTTCTTT.

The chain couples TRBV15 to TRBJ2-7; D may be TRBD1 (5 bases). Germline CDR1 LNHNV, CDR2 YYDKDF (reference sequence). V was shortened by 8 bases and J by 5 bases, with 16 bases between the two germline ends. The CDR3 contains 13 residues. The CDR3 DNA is TGTGCCACCGGGCAGGGCAGCTGGGACGAGCAGTACTTC. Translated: CATGQGSWDEQYF.

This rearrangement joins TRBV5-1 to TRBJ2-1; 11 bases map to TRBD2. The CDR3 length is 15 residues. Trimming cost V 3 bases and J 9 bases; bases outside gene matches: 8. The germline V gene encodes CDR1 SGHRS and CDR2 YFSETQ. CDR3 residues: CASSSLAGGGSEQFF. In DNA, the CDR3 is TGCGCCAGCAGCTCGTTAGCGGGGGGGGGTAGTGAGCAGTTCTTC.

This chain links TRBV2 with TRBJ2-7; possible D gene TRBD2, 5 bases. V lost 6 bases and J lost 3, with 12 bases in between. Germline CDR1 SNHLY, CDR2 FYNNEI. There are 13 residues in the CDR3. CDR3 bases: TGTGCCAGCAGCACCGGGGTAGGCTACGAGCAGTACTTC. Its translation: CASSTGVGYEQYF.

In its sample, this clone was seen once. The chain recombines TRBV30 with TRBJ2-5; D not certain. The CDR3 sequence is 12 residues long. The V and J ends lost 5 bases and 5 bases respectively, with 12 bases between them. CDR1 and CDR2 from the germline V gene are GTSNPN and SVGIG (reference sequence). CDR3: CAWSSSMETQYF. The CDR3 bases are TGTGCCTGGTCGTCTTCTATGGAGACCCAGTACTTC.

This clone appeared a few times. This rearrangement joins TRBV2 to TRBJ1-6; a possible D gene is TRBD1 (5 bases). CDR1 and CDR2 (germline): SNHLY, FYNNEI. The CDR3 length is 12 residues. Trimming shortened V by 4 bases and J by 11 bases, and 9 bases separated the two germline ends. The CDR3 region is CASSAPGPPLHF. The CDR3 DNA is TGTGCCAGCAGTGCCCCGGGGCCACCCCTCCACTTT.

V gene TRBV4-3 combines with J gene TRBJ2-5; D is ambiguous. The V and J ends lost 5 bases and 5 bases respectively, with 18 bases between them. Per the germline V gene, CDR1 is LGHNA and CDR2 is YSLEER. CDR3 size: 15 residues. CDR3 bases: TGCGCCAGCAGCGCCGGCCTTAAGTCCGGGGAGACCCAGTACTTC. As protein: CASSAGLKSGETQYF.

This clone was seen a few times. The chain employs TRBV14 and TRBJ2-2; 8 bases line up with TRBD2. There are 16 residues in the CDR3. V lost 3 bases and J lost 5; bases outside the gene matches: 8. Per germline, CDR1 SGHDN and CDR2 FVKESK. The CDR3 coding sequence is TGTGCCAGCAGCCACAGTACGGGGGGGCTGACCGGGGAGCTGTTTTTT. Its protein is CASSHSTGGLTGELFF.

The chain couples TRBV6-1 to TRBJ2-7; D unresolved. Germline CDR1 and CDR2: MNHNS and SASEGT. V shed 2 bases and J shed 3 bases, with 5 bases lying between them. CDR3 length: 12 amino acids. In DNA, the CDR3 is TGTGCCAGCAGTGAACATCACTACGAGCAGTACTTC. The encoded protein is CASSEHHYEQYF.

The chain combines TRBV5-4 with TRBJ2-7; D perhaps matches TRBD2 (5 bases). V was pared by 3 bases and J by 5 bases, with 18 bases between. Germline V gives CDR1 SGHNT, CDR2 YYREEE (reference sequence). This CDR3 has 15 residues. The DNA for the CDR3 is TGTGCCAGCAGCTCTAGGGAGACTGTTCCCCACGAGCAGTACTTC. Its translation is CASSSRETVPHEQYF.

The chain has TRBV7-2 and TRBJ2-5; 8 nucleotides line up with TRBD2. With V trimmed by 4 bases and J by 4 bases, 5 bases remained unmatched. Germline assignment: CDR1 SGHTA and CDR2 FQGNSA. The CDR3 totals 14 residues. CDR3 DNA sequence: TGTGCCAGCAGCTACCGGGCGGGGGGAGAGACCCAGTACTTC. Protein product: CASSYRAGGETQYF.

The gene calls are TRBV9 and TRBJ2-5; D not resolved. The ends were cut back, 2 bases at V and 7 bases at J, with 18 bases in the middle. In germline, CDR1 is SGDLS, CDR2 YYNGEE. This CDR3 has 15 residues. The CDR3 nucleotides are TGTGCCAGCAGCGTTTTGTCAGAGTCGGCAGGGACCCAGTACTTC. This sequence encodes CASSVLSESAGTQYF. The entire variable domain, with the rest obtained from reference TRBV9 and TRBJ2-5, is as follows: DSGVTQTPKHLITATGQRVTLRCSPRSGDLSVYWYQQSLDQGLQFLIQYYNGEERAKGNILERFSAQQFPDLHSELNLSSLELGDSALYFCASSVLSESAGTQYFGPGTRLLVL.

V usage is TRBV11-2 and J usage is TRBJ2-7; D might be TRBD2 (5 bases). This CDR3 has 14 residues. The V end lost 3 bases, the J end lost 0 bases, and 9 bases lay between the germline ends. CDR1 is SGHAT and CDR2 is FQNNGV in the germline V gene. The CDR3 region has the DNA TGTGCCAGCAGCTTGGCCAGCGGCTCCTACGAGCAGTACTTC. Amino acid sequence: CASSLASGSYEQYF.

CDR3 sequence reads: CASSGIVRGNEQFF. As DNA, the CDR3 is TGTGCCAGCAGTGGGATCGTAAGGGGGAATGAGCAGTTCTTC. The gene calls are TRBV2 and TRBJ2-1; TRBD1 might be the D (6 bases). Germline CDR1 SNHLY, CDR2 FYNNEI. This CDR3 is built from 14 residues. Trimming took off 4 bases at V and 7 bases at J, with 14 bases between the two ends.

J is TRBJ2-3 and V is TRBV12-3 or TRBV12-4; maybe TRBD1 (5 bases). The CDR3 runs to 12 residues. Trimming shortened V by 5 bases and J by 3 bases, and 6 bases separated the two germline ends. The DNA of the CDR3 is TGTGCCAGCAGTGGGGCGACAGATACGCAGTATTTT. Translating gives CASSGATDTQYF.